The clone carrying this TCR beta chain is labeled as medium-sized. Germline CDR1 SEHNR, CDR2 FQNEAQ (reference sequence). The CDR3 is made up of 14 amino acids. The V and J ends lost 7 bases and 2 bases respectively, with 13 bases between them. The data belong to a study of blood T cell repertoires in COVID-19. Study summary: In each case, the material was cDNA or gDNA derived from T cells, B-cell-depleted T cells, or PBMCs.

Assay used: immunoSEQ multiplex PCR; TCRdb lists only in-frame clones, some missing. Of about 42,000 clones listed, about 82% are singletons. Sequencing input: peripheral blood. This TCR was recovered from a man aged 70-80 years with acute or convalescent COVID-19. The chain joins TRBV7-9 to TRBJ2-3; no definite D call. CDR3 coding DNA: TGTGCCAGCATGCTAGTCGCGCCCACAGATACGCAGTATTTT. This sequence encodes CASMLVAPTDTQYF. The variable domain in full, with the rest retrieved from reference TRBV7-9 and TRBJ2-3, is DTGVSQNPRHKITKRGQNVTFRCDPISEHNRLYWYRQTLGQGPEFLTYFQNEAQLEKSRLLSDRFSAERPKGSFSTLEIQRTEQGDSAMYLCASMLVAPTDTQYFGPGTRLTVL.